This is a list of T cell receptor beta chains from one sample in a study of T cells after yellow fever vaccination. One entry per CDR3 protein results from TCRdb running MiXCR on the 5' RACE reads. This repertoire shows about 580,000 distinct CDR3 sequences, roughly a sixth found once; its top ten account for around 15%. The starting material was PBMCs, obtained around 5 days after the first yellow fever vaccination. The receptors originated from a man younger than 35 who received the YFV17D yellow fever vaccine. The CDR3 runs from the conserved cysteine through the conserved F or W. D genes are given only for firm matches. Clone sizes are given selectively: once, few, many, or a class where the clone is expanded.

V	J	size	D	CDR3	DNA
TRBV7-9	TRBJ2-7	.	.	CASSLVWTDSSEQYF	TGTGCCAGCAGCTTAGTTTGGACGGATTCGTCCGAGCAGTACTTC
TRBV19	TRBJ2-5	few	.	CARSLGRCRPLQETQYF	TGTGCCAGGTCCTTGGGGCGTTGCAGACCCTTGCAAGAGACCCAGTACTTC
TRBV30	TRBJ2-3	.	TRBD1	CAYALSQGLTDTQYF	TGTGCCTACGCCCTATCACAGGGGCTCACAGATACGCAGTATTTT
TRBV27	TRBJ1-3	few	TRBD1	CASSPDRADTIYF	TGTGCCAGCAGTCCCGACAGGGCGGACACCATATATTTT
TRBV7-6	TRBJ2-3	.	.	CASSLVYADTQYF	TGTGCCAGCAGCTTAGTGTACGCAGATACGCAGTATTTT
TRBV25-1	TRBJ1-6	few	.	CASSEYMDRNSPLHF	TGTGCCAGCAGTGAATATATGGACAGAAATTCACCCCTCCACTTT
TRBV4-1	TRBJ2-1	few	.	CASSREGQHSNEQFF	TGCGCCAGCAGCCGAGAAGGACAGCACTCCAATGAGCAGTTCTTC
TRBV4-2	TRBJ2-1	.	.	CARSQVSSGYYNEQFF	TGTGCCAGAAGCCAAGTATCCAGCGGTTACTACAATGAGCAGTTCTTC
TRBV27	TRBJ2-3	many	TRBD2	CASSLGGGLTDTQYF	TGTGCCAGCAGTTTGGGGGGGGGTCTCACAGATACGCAGTATTTT
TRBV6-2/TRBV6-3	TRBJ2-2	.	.	CASNQGLRTGELFF	TGTGCCAGCAACCAGGGACTCCGCACCGGGGAGCTGTTTTTT
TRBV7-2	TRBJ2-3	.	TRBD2	CASSKTSGGDTQYF	TGTGCCAGCAGCAAGACTAGCGGGGGGGATACGCAGTATTTT
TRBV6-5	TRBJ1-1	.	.	CASSNDPFRNTEAFF	TGTGCCAGCAGTAACGACCCGTTTAGGAACACTGAAGCTTTCTTT
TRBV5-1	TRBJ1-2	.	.	CASSLGQAAYGYTF	TGCGCCAGCAGCTTGGGACAGGCTGCCTATGGCTACACCTTC
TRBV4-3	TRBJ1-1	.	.	CASSQDQMVSTEAFF	TGCGCCAGCAGCCAAGATCAGATGGTGAGCACTGAAGCTTTCTTT
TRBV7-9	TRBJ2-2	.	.	CASSLGQLTGELFF	TGTGCCAGCAGCTTAGGGCAGCTCACCGGGGAGCTGTTTTTT
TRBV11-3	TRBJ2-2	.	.	CASSLFGGSNTGELFF	TGTGCCAGCAGCTTATTCGGCGGATCTAACACCGGGGAGCTGTTTTTT
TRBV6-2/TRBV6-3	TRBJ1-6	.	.	CASSATGHDNSSLHF	TGTGCCAGCAGTGCGACCGGCCATGATAATTCATCCCTCCACTTT
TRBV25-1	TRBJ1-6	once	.	CASSEFGSRYNSPLHF	TGTGCCAGCAGTGAGTTCGGGAGCCGTTATAATTCACCCCTCCACTTT
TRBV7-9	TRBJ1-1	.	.	CASSLSRRGAFF	TGTGCCAGCAGCTTATCACGACGGGGAGCTTTCTTT
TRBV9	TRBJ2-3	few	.	CASSPLDVAETIFSTDTQYF	TGTGCCAGCAGCCCACTAGACGTAGCGGAGACGATATTTAGCACAGATACGCAGTATTTT
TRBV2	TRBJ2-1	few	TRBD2	CASRKGTSGGWQFF	TGTGCCAGCAGGAAAGGGACTAGCGGGGGTTGGCAGTTCTTC
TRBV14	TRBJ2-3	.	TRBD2	CASSPYSGASTDTQYF	TGTGCCAGCAGCCCCTATAGCGGGGCTAGCACAGATACGCAGTATTTT
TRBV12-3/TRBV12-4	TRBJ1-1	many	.	CASTRVKNTEAFF	TGTGCCAGCACAAGAGTCAAGAACACTGAAGCTTTCTTT
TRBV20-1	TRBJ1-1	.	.	CSALRTELNTEAFF	TGCAGTGCTCTACGAACGGAGCTGAACACTGAAGCTTTCTTT
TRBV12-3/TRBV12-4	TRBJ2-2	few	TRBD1	CASSTGTGGPGELFF	TGTGCCAGCAGTACCGGGACAGGGGGCCCCGGGGAGCTGTTTTTT
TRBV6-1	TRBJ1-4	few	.	CASSITVPQNEKLFF	TGTGCCAGCTCAATTACCGTCCCTCAGAATGAAAAACTGTTTTTT
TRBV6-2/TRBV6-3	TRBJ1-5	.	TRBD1	CASSPDRSYSNQPQHF	TGTGCCAGCAGCCCGGACAGGAGTTATAGCAATCAGCCCCAGCATTTT
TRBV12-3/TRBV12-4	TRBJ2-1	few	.	CASSPATPHEQFF	TGTGCCAGCAGCCCGGCTACACCCCATGAGCAGTTCTTC
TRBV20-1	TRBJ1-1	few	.	CSAPRPGSGTEAFF	TGCAGTGCTCCCAGGCCAGGTTCGGGCACTGAAGCTTTCTTT
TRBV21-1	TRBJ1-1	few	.	CASSKTRQGMNTEAFF	TGTGCCAGCAGCAAAACCCGACAGGGGATGAACACTGAAGCTTTCTTT
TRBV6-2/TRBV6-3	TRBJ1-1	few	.	CASSYRPGTTEAFF	TGTGCCAGCAGTTACCGGCCGGGGACTACTGAAGCTTTCTTT
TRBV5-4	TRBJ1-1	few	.	CASSASTAKPAEAFF	TGTGCCAGCAGCGCCTCGACAGCGAAGCCGGCTGAAGCTTTCTTT
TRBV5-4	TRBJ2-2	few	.	CASTRDNLKNTGELFF	TGTGCCAGCACCCGGGACAACTTGAAAAACACCGGGGAGCTGTTTTTT
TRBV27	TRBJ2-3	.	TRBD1	CASSFPIPQGETDTQYF	TGTGCCAGCAGTTTTCCGATTCCGCAGGGGGAGACAGATACGCAGTATTTT
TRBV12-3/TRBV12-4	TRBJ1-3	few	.	CASRDDRSSGNTIYF	TGTGCCAGCAGGGATGACCGCAGCTCTGGAAACACCATATATTTT
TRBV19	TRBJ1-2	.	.	CASSGKGTHGYTF	TGTGCCAGTAGTGGAAAAGGGACCCATGGCTACACCTTC
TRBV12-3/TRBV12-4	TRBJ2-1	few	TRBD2	CASSLLAGGRNEQFF	TGTGCCAGCAGCCTACTAGCGGGGGGGCGTAATGAGCAGTTCTTC
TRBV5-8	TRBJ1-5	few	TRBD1	CASRLQGFSNQPQHF	TGTGCCAGCAGGCTACAGGGGTTTAGCAATCAGCCCCAGCATTTT
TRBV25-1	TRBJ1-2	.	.	CASKGENYGYTF	TGTGCCAGCAAGGGGGAAAACTATGGCTACACCTTC